Sequencing of this TCR beta chain was carried out in a study of T cell responses to AZD1222 COVID-19 vaccine. Overall study: Pooling of second doses given at about 4 or about 12 weeks was done.

Study-level results: Every sample of the repertoires postdated the peak T cell response. A rise in Spike-specific TCR breadth and depth followed two AZD1222 doses. Dominant CD4 TCR responses targeted spike regions 160-218 and 743-854.

Generated by immunoSEQ multiplex PCR, the TCRdb table keeps only in-frame clones and is missing some. The data hold about 100,000 clones, with more than 70% observed a single time. Comment on this clone: Its antigen is not identified.

Material: peripheral blood, obtained on day 0 of AZD1222 vaccination. This receptor was taken from an adult in good health.

The CDR3 region has the DNA TGTGCCAGCAGTGAGAGGCATAGCAATCAGCCCCAGCATTTT. Protein product: CASSERHSNQPQHF. V is TRBV6-4 and J is TRBJ1-5; D is uncertain. Germline CDR1 is MRHNA and CDR2 is SNTAGT. Trimming cost V 3 bases and J 0 bases, with 6 bases left between them. This CDR3 region has 14 residues.